This paragraph reports one T cell receptor (beta chain). CDR3 size: 14 residues. The V gene's germline CDR1 is SGHTA and CDR2 FQGNSA. The V gene lost 5 bases and the J gene lost 5 bases, with 15 bases spanning the gap. This specimen comes from a study of cytotoxic CD8 clonotypes in ibrutinib-treated CLL. Assay: immunoSEQ multiplex PCR; the TCRdb copy retains only in-frame clones and omits some. The table includes roughly 160,000 clones, approximately 77% detected once. The source is a human donor with chronic lymphocytic leukemia. Specimen: PBMCs, collected after 12 months of ibrutinib treatment. V usage is TRBV7-2 and J usage is TRBJ2-5, with D perhaps matching TRBD1 or TRBD2 (5 bases each). CDR3 sequence: CASSPGSVRETQYF. The CDR3 DNA sequence: TGTGCCAGCAGCCCAGGGAGCGTGAGGGAGACCCAGTACTTC.